The present entry profiles one T cell receptor beta chain with its context. Per the authors' pipeline: Using reference gene primer amplification, nucleated cell counts were estimated. The repertoire was sequenced with immunoSEQ multiplex PCR; TCRdb's copy has only in-frame clones and lacks some. That table gives V, J and clone size, and the DNA gave D and trimming. Among about 350,000 clones listed, less than 90% were seen once. The record originates from a study of blood T cell repertoires in COVID-19. About the study: Material from acute and convalescent COVID-19 was sourced from the United States, Italy and Spain.

The CDR3 loop spans 14 amino acids. The germline gives CDR1 KGHSH, CDR2 LQKENI. V shed 5 bases and J 5 bases; nucleotides not matched to a gene: 5. Participants were aged about 18 to 100 years, lived in 24 US areas, and enrolled virtually. Sequenced: PBMCs or T cells enriched from blood (not recorded which). This TCR derives from a woman aged 25 to 45 who had recovered from COVID-19. The rearrangement uses TRBV18 and TRBJ1-1, with TRBD1 matching 10 bases. CDR3 sequence: CASSVGTGATEAFF. Written as DNA, the CDR3 is TGTGCCAGCTCAGTTGGGACAGGGGCTACTGAAGCTTTCTTT. Full variable domain (outside the CDR3, taken from reference TRBV18 and TRBJ1-1): NAGVMQNPRHLVRRRGQEARLRCSPMKGHSHVYWYRQLPEEGLKFMVYLQKENIIDESGMPKERFSAEFPKEGPSILRIQQVVRGDSAAYFCASSVGTGATEAFFGQGTRLTVV.